A single sample is the source of the 31 T cell receptor beta chains below, sequenced in a study of blood T cells in healthy people across ages. A J-beta primer mix and a sample-barcoded 5' primer were used in a second PCR of about 7 to 12 cycles. One entry per CDR3 protein results from TCRdb running MiXCR on the 5' RACE reads. The sample gives around 1,800,000 distinct CDR3 sequences, about two fifths of which show up once; more than 20% is in the top ten. The sequenced material came from blood. The receptors derive from a human donor in good health.

The J gene is TRBJ2-5, the V gene TRBV7-9; D gene unclear. CDR3 length: 14 amino acids. V was cut by 8 bases and J by 3 bases, with 16 bases left in between. Germline assignment: CDR1 SEHNR and CDR2 FQNEAQ (reference sequence). CDR3 DNA: TGTGCCAGCCTGGCCGTCGGCGGAGAAGAGACCCAGTACTTC. It codes for CASLAVGGEETQYF.

The chain has TRBV28 and TRBJ2-7; tentative D call: TRBD1 (5 bases). V lost 7 bases, J lost 0 bases, and 7 bases lay in between. The CDR3 has 12 amino acids. The germline CDR1 and CDR2 sequences are MDHEN and SYDVKM. The CDR3 nucleotides are TGTGCCAGCACACAGGCCTCCTACGAGCAGTACTTC. Translating it yields CASTQASYEQYF.

The J gene is TRBJ2-5, the V gene TRBV20-1; D assignment may be TRBD1 or TRBD2 (5 bases each). Between the trimmed V and J ends, which lost 3 bases and 3 bases, there was a span of 11 bases. Per the germline V gene, CDR1 is DFQATT and CDR2 is SNEGSKA (reference sequence). The CDR3 extends over 13 amino acids. The CDR3 loop reads CSARMGVEETQYF. The DNA for the CDR3 is TGCAGTGCTAGGATGGGGGTGGAAGAGACCCAGTACTTC.

This rearrangement joins TRBV20-1 to TRBJ1-6; 11 bases fit TRBD1. V was pared by 5 bases and J by 6 bases, with 9 bases of the junction left unmatched. CDR3 length equals 16 residues. Germline lookup yields CDR1 DFQATT and CDR2 SNEGSKA (reference sequence). The CDR3 nucleotides read TGCAGTGCTCCCCTCCAGGGACAGGGGGTTAATTCACCCCTCCACTTT. Translating it yields CSAPLQGQGVNSPLHF.

This clonotype has just a few counts. CDR3 sequence: CASSSGLAMTETQYF. In DNA, the CDR3 is TGTGCCAGCAGTTCGGGACTAGCGATGACGGAGACCCAGTACTTC. The gene calls are TRBV6-5 and TRBJ2-5; 10 bases align to TRBD2. Unmatched junction bases numbered 7, after V lost 4 bases and J lost 5 bases. The germline V gene has CDR1 MNHEY and CDR2 SVGAGI. This CDR3 region has 15 residues.

The chain carries TRBV20-1 and TRBJ2-7, with 10 bases lining up with TRBD2. Gene TRBJ2-5 matches the end of the DNA better, so the J call may be wrong. Germline V gene lookup returns CDR1 DFQATT and CDR2 SNEGSKA (reference sequence). CDR3 length equals 15 residues. The CDR3, as DNA: TGCAGTGCCCCGAGTAGAGCGGGGGGGCGAGAGACCCAGTACTTC. Its translation is CSAPSRAGGRETQYF.

The table lists this clonotype with many counts. CDR3 amino acids: CASSLGLAGGRSYEQYF. Here the CDR3 DNA reads TGTGCCAGCAGCTTGGGACTAGCGGGGGGCCGCTCCTACGAGCAGTACTTC. The V and J genes are TRBV12-3 or TRBV12-4 and TRBJ2-7; 15 bases are shared with TRBD2. The CDR3 runs to 17 residues. V dropped 6 bases and J dropped 0; count of bases not matched to a gene: 6.

The chain joins TRBV20-1 to TRBJ1-5; D uncertain. V lost 3 bases and J 0 bases, leaving 15 bases between the germline ends. Germline V gene lookup returns CDR1 DFQATT and CDR2 SNEGSKA (reference sequence). The CDR3 is made up of 16 amino acids. This CDR3 is CSARKSDTYSNQPQHF. The CDR3 DNA is TGCAGTGCTAGGAAATCTGATACATATAGCAATCAGCCCCAGCATTTT.

The genes are TRBV4-3 and TRBJ2-1, with TRBD1 as a possible D gene (5 bases). The CDR3 covers 15 residues. The germline V gene has CDR1 LGHNA and CDR2 YSLEER. V was trimmed by 1 base and J by 2 bases, leaving 9 bases between them. The CDR3 sequence is CASSQGGNPYNEQFF. CDR3 coding DNA: TGCGCCAGCAGCCAAGGGGGCAATCCCTACAATGAGCAGTTCTTC.

V gene TRBV29-1 combines with J gene TRBJ2-3; D not resolved. V shed 7 bases and J shed 2 bases, with 10 bases lying between them. CDR3 size: 12 residues. CDR1 SQVTM and CDR2 ANQGSEA come from the germline V gene. The DNA of the CDR3 is TGCAGCGGAGAGATGTCCACAGATACGCAGTATTTT. Its translation is CSGEMSTDTQYF.

This clonotype was picked up a small number of times. The CDR3 nucleotides are TGTGCCAGCAGTGAAGCACTGGCTTACAATGAGCAGTTCTTC. Residues: CASSEALAYNEQFF. The gene calls are TRBV6-1 and TRBJ2-1; D not resolved. The length of the CDR3 is 14 residues. Trimming took off 0 bases at V and 4 bases at J, with 7 bases between the two ends. Germline V CDR1 and CDR2: MNHNS, SASEGT.

This chain joins TRBV28 and TRBJ2-7; 9 bases align to TRBD1. The junction had 6 bases not matched to a gene; V was cut back by 7 bases and J by 2 bases. Germline V lookup: CDR1 MDHEN, CDR2 SYDVKM. The CDR3 is 14 amino acids. CDR3 loop: CASIPGQGTYEQYF. CDR3 in DNA: TGTGCCAGCATCCCGGGACAGGGCACCTACGAGCAGTACTTC.

This clonotype appeared many times. The chain recombines TRBV5-1 with TRBJ2-7; TRBD1 is a possible D gene (6 bases). From germline, CDR1 is SGHRS and CDR2 YFSETQ. The length of the CDR3 is 15 residues. The V end lost 4 bases, the J end lost 4 bases, and 18 bases lay between the germline ends. The CDR3 reads CASSPLQGSGYEQYF. The CDR3, as DNA: TGCGCCAGCAGCCCTCTTCAGGGGAGCGGATACGAGCAGTACTTC.

The rearrangement links TRBV6-1 to TRBJ1-2; D may be TRBD1 (6 bases). Germline CDR1 reads MNHNS; CDR2 reads SASEGT. With 5 bases removed from V and 4 bases from J, the gap between germline ends came to 11 bases. The CDR3 loop spans 13 amino acids. CDR3 sequence: CASSTGYSYGYTF. The CDR3 DNA is TGTGCCAGCAGTACAGGGTATTCCTATGGCTACACCTTC.

The chain couples TRBV4-2 to TRBJ1-5; D uncertain. Per germline, CDR1 LGHNA and CDR2 YNFKEQ. This CDR3 is 15 amino acids long. The V and J ends lost 1 base and 0 bases respectively, with 7 bases between them. Written as DNA, the CDR3 is TGTGCCAGCAGCCAAGGAACTAATAGCAATCAGCCCCAGCATTTT. It is translated as CASSQGTNSNQPQHF.

On this clonotype: The junction and the germline gene differ at one end; a read error may be behind it. The chain is built from TRBV6-2 or TRBV6-3 and TRBJ2-1, with 9 positions matching TRBD1. Germline CDR1 and CDR2: MNHEY and SVGEGT. CDR3 length equals 16 residues. CDR3 nucleotides: TGTGCCGGCAGCCTATATCTGGGACAGGGAGGCAATGAGCAGTTCTTC. This translates into CAGSLYLGQGGNEQFF.

This rearrangement joins TRBV12-3 or TRBV12-4 to TRBJ2-7; D is unclear. V was clipped by 4 bases and J by 6 bases, with 13 bases between them. The CDR3 contains 13 residues. The CDR3: CASSYSWVGEQYF. CDR3 in DNA: TGTGCCAGCAGTTATTCCTGGGTCGGCGAGCAGTACTTC.

The rearrangement uses TRBV21-1 and TRBJ2-5; TRBD2 reflects the table's D call only, with no check against the DNA. TRBV21-1 is deemed a pseudogene. The CDR3 extends over 17 amino acids. The CDR3 DNA reads TGTGCCAGCAGCTCCACTAGGGGAGGCAGCGCCCAAGAGACCCAGTACTTC. Translation gives CASSSTRGGSAQETQYF.

The rearrangement uses TRBV7-2 and TRBJ1-2, with 9 bases identical to TRBD1. This CDR3 is built from 14 residues. Germline CDR1 reads SGHTA; CDR2 reads FQGNSA. J was trimmed by 9 bases and V by 5 bases; bases with no gene match: 10. CDR3 sequence reads: CASSVTGGPLSYTF. The CDR3 DNA reads TGTGCCAGCAGCGTAACAGGGGGCCCTCTGAGCTACACCTTC.

The chain links TRBV3-1 to TRBJ2-3; no definite D call. This CDR3 spans 16 amino acids. Germline values: CDR1 LGHDT, CDR2 YNNKEL (reference sequence). The V end lost 3 bases, the J end lost 2 bases, and 15 bases lay between the germline ends. The chain's CDR3 is CASSHFSREATDTQYF. The CDR3 nucleotides are TGTGCCAGCAGCCATTTTTCCCGAGAAGCCACAGATACGCAGTATTTT.

There are a few counts of this clonotype. This chain links TRBV12-3 or TRBV12-4 with TRBJ2-3; D call uncertain. Trimming shortened V by 2 bases and J by 8 bases, and 8 bases separated the two germline ends. The CDR3 is 12 amino acids. CDR3 DNA: TGTGCCAGCAGTTTAAGGCAAAGTACGCAGTATTTT. This translates into CASSLRQSTQYF.

The chain couples TRBV11-2 to TRBJ2-6, with TRBD2 as a possible D gene (5 bases). The CDR3 has 17 amino acids. The germline V gene has CDR1 SGHAT and CDR2 FQNNGV. Trimming removed 5 bases from V and 2 bases from J, with 16 bases in between. CDR3 sequence (DNA): TGTGCCAGCAGCCCCACAAAGCCGGGGACTGGGGCCAACGTCCTGACTTTC. Its translation is CASSPTKPGTGANVLTF.

This clonotype occurred a few times. The chain links TRBV29-1 to TRBJ2-7; 8 bases match TRBD1. Germline assignment: CDR1 SQVTM and CDR2 ANQGSEA. The V gene end was trimmed by 8 bases and the J gene end by 2 bases; junction bases not matched to a gene: 8. This CDR3 contains 13 residues. The DNA of the CDR3 is TGCAGCATTAAGGTGACAGGGGCCTACGAGCAGTACTTC. It encodes CSIKVTGAYEQYF.

The CDR3 bases are TGTGCCAGCAGCCCTCCGGCTAGCGGGGTTCAAGAGACCCAGTACTTC. Residues: CASSPPASGVQETQYF. The genes are TRBV6-2 or TRBV6-3 and TRBJ2-5, with TRBD2 matching 9 bases. The CDR3 has 16 amino acids. The germline gives CDR1 MNHEY, CDR2 SVGEGT. J lost 2 bases, V lost 6 bases, and 10 bases had no gene match.

In this sample, this clonotype turned up a few times. The chain recombines TRBV11-2 with TRBJ2-7; 11 nucleotides line up with TRBD2. Per the germline V gene, CDR1 is SGHAT and CDR2 is FQNNGV. The V gene end was trimmed by 10 bases and the J gene end by 3 bases; junction bases not matched to a gene: 8. The CDR3 contains 14 residues. The CDR3 loop reads CATVGTSGYYEQYF. The CDR3 region has the DNA TGTGCCACCGTGGGGACTAGCGGCTACTACGAGCAGTACTTC.

The chain couples TRBV18 to TRBJ1-2; no clear D. From germline, CDR1 is KGHSH and CDR2 LQKENI. Trimming took 3 bases from V and 6 from J, leaving 17 bases between them. The CDR3 has 15 amino acids. CDR3 DNA: TGTGCCAGCTCACCCCTTCGGGCGGGAAGGAATGGCTACACCTTC. Its translation is CASSPLRAGRNGYTF.

About this clonotype itself: A junction boundary mismatches the germline segment, possibly from a read error. The rearrangement joins TRBV28 to TRBJ2-7; 9 positions agree with TRBD1. The germline gives CDR1 MDHEN, CDR2 SYDVKM. This CDR3 contains 14 residues. Here the CDR3 DNA reads TGTGCCACCACTAGTCCGGGACAGGGTTACGCGCAGTACTTC. This encodes CATTSPGQGYAQYF. The variable domain in full, completed from reference TRBV28 and TRBJ2-7, reads DVKVTQSSRYLVKRTGEKVFLECVQDMDHENMFWYRQDPGLGLRLIYFSYDVKMKEKGDIPEGYSVSREKKERFSLILESASTNQTSMYLCATTSPGQGYAQYFGPGTRLTVT.

This clonotype was picked up many times. This chain uses TRBV29-1 with TRBJ2-7, with D uncertain. V shed 3 bases and J shed 2 bases, with 14 bases lying between them. Germline values: CDR1 SQVTM, CDR2 ANQGSEA. The CDR3 sequence is 14 residues long. CDR3 protein: CSVDRFRTTYEQYF. For the CDR3, the DNA is TGCAGCGTTGATCGGTTCAGGACCACCTACGAGCAGTACTTC.

The rearrangement uses TRBV12-3 or TRBV12-4 and TRBJ2-5; tentative D call: TRBD1 (6 bases). This CDR3 has 15 amino acids. Trimming left V 1 base short and J 5 bases short, with 14 bases between. CDR3 sequence reads: CASSLERGQGETQYF. DNA of the CDR3: TGTGCCAGCAGTTTAGAACGGGGCCAGGGGGAGACCCAGTACTTC.

This clonotype was seen more than once but under ten times. V usage is TRBV10-3 and J usage is TRBJ2-3, with D perhaps matching TRBD2 (5 bases). There are 13 residues in the CDR3. The germline V gene has CDR1 ENHRY and CDR2 SYGVKD. V lost 0 bases to trimming and J lost 8 bases, with 9 bases between them. CDR3 protein: CAISESFEGTQYF. The CDR3 DNA sequence: TGTGCCATCAGTGAGTCGTTCGAGGGTACGCAGTATTTT.

This clonotype occurred a few times. The V and J genes are TRBV12-3 or TRBV12-4 and TRBJ1-4, with D unclear. The CDR3 has 13 amino acids. Trimming removed 3 bases at V and 8 bases at J, with 10 bases between. This CDR3 is CASSFPPGEKLFF. The CDR3 DNA sequence: TGTGCCAGCAGTTTCCCCCCGGGGGAAAAACTGTTTTTT.